Listed below are T cell receptor beta chains from one sample, sequenced in a study of blood T cell repertoires in COVID-19. Assay: immunoSEQ multiplex PCR; the TCRdb copy retains only in-frame clones and omits some. The sample lists 95,000 to 150,000 clones; 78% were seen once. Sequenced sample: peripheral blood. Receptor source: a man between 65 and 85 years old with acute or convalescent COVID-19. The CDR3 runs from the conserved cysteine through the conserved F or W. Fields, in order: CDR3 length, J gene, V gene, CDR3 protein.

14 | TRBJ1-3 | TRBV2 | CASSGQGIGNTIYF
16 | TRBJ2-5 | TRBV24-1 | CATSDPLRGTQETQYF
14 | TRBJ2-3 | TRBV7-9 | CASSSGQDTDTQYF
15 | TRBJ2-1 | TRBV7-2 | CASTMGQLRGNEQFF
17 | TRBJ2-5 | TRBV5-1 | CASSLGQRTSGEETQYF
15 | TRBJ1-1 | TRBV9 | CASSSSPGGITEAFF
12 | TRBJ2-5 | TRBV29-1 | CSGRTALRTQYF
14 | TRBJ1-5 | TRBV7-2 | CASSHGTGGQPQHF
15 | TRBJ1-2 | TRBV5-1 | CASSTSDGINYGYTF
15 | TRBJ1-6 | TRBV4-3 | CASSQGGRGNSPLHF